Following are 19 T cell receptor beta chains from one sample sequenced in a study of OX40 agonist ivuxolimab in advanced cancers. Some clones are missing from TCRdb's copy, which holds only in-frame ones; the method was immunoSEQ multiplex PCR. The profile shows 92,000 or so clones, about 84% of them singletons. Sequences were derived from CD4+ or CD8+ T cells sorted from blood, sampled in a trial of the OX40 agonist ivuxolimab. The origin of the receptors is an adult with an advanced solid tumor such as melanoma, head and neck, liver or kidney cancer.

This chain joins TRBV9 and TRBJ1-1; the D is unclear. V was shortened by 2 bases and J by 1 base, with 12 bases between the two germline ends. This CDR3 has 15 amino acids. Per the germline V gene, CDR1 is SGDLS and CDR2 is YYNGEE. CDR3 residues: CASSVSSTENTEAFF. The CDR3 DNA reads TGTGCCAGCAGCGTCTCGAGCACAGAGAACACTGAAGCTTTCTTT.

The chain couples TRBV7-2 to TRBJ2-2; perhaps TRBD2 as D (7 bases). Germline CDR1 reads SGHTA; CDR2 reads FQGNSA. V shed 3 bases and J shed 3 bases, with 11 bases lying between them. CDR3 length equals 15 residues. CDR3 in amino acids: CASSLWGGHTGELFF. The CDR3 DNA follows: TGTGCCAGCAGCTTGTGGGGGGGGCACACCGGGGAGCTGTTTTTT.

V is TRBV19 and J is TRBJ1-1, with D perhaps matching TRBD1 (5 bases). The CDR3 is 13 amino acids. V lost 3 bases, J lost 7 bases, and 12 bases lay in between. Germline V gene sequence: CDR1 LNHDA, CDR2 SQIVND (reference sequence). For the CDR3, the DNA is TGTGCCAGTAGTATCAGGGACGGAGTTGAAGCTTTCTTT. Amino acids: CASSIRDGVEAFF.

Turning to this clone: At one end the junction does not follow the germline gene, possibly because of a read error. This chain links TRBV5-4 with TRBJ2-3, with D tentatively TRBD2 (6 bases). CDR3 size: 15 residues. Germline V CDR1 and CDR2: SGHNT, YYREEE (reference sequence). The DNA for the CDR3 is TGTACCAGCAGCCCTCGGGGGAGTGAAACAGATACGCAGTATTTT. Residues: CTSSPRGSETDTQYF.

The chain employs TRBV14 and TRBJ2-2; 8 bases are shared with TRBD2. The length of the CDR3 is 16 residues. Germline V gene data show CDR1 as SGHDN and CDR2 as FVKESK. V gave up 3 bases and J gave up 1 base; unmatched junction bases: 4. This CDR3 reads CASSQWSGGNTGELFF. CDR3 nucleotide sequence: TGTGCCAGCAGCCAGTGGAGCGGGGGGAACACCGGGGAGCTGTTTTTT.

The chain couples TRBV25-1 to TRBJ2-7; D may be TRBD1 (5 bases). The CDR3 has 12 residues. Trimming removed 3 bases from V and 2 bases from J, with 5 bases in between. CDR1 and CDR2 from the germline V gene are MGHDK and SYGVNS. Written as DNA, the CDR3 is TGTGCCAGCAGTGAGACAGCCTACGAGCAGTACTTC. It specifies CASSETAYEQYF.

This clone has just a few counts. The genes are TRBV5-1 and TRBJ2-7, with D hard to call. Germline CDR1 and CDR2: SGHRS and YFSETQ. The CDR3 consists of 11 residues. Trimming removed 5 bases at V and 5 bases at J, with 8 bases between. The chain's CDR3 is CASRATDEQYF. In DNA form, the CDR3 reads TGCGCCAGCAGGGCAACGGACGAGCAGTACTTC.

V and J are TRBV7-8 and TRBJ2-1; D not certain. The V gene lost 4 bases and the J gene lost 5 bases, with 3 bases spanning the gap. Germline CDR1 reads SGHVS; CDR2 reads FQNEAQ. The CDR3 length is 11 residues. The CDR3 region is CASSWDNEQFF. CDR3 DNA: TGTGCCAGCAGCTGGGACAATGAGCAGTTCTTC. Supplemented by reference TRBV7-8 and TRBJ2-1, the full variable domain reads GAGVSQSPRYKVAKRGQDVALRCDPISGHVSLFWYQQALGQGPEFLTYFQNEAQLDKSGLPSDRFFAERPEGSVSTLKIQRTQQEDSAVYLCASSWDNEQFFGPGTRLTVL.

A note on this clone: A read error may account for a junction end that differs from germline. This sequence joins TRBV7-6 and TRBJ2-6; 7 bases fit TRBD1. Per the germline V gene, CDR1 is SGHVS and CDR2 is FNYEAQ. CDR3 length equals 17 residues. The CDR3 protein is CASTLPRGHPGANVLTF. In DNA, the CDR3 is TGTGCCAGCACCTTACCGAGGGGGCACCCTGGGGCCAACGTCCTGACTTTC.

The CDR3 nucleotides are TGCGCCAGCAGCTTATACGACCCGGCGGTAGAAAAACTGTTTTTT. Protein: CASSLYDPAVEKLFF. The chain uses TRBV5-1 and TRBJ1-4; D gene unclear. Trimming took 2 bases from V and 8 from J, leaving 16 bases between them. This CDR3 region has 15 residues. From germline, CDR1 is SGHRS and CDR2 YFSETQ.

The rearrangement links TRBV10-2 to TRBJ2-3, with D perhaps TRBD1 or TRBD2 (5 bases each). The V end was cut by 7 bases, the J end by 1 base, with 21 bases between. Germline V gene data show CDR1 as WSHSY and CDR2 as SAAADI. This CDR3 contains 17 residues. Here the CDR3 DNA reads TGCGCCAGCACGTCCGGGGCGGCCATACAGGGCACAGATACGCAGTATTTT. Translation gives CASTSGAAIQGTDTQYF.

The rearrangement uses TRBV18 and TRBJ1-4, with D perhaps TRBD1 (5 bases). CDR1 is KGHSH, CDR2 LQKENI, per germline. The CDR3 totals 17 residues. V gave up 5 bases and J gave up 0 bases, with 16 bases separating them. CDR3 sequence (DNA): TGTGCCAGCTCATCCTCGGACACATTGGCAACTAATGAAAAACTGTTTTTT. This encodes CASSSSDTLATNEKLFF.

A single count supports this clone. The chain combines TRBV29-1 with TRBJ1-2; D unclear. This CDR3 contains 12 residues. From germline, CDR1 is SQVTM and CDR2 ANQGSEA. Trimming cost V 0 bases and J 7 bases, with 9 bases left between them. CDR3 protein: CSVEDRGPGYTF. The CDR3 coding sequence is TGCAGCGTTGAAGATCGGGGTCCTGGCTACACCTTC.

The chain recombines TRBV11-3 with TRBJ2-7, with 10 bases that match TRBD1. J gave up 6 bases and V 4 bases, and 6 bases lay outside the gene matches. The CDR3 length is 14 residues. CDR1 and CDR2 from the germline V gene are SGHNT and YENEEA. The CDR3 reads CASSSGTGEVEQYF. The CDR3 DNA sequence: TGTGCCAGCAGCTCCGGGACAGGGGAAGTCGAGCAGTACTTC.

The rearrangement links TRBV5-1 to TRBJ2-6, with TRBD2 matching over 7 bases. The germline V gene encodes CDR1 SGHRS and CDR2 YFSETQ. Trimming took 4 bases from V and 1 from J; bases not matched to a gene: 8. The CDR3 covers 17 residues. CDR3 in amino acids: CASSERQGGSGANVLTF. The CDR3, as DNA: TGCGCCAGCAGCGAGAGGCAGGGAGGGTCTGGGGCCAACGTCCTGACTTTC.

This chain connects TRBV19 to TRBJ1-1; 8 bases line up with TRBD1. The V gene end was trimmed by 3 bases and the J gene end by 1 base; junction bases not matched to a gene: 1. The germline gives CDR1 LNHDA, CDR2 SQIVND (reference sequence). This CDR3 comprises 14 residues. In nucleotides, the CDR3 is TGTGCCAGTAGTATCGGGACAGGGAACACTGAAGCTTTCTTT. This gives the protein CASSIGTGNTEAFF.

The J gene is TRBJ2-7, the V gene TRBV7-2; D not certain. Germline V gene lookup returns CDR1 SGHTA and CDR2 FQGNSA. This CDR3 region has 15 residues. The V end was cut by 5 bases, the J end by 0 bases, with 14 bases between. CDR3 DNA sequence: TGTGCCAGCAGCCTCGACTCTACCAGCTCCTACGAGCAGTACTTC. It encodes CASSLDSTSSYEQYF.

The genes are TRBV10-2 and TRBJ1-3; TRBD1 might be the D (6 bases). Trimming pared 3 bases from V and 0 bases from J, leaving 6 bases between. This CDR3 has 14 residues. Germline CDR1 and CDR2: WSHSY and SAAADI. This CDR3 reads CASSEGGSGNTIYF. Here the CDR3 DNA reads TGCGCCAGCAGTGAAGGGGGCTCTGGAAACACCATATATTTT.

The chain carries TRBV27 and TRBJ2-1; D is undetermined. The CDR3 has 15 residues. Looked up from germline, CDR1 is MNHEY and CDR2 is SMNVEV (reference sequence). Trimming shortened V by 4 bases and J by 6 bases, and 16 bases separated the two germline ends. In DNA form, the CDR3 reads TGTGCCAGCAGTTCCTTAGCCCCAGGTCCCAATGAGCAGTTCTTC. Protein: CASSSLAPGPNEQFF.